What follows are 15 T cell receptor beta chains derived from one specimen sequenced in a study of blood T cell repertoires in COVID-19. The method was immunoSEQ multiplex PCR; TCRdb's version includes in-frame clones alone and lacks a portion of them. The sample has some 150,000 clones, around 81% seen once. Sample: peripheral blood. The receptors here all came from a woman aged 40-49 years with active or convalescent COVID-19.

CDR3 residues: CASTLSPGDTEAFF. The CDR3, as DNA: TGTGCCAGCACTCTAAGCCCAGGGGACACTGAAGCTTTCTTT. The chain joins TRBV6-5 to TRBJ1-1; D may be TRBD1 (6 bases). V shed 7 bases and J shed 3 bases, with 15 bases lying between them. CDR3 length: 14 residues. Germline CDR1 MNHEY, CDR2 SVGAGI.

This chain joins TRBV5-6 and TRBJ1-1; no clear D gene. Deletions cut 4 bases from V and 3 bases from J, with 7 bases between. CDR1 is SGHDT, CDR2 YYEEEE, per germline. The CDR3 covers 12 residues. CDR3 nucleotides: TGTGCCAGCAGCCCCGGGGACACTGAAGCTTTCTTT. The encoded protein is CASSPGDTEAFF.

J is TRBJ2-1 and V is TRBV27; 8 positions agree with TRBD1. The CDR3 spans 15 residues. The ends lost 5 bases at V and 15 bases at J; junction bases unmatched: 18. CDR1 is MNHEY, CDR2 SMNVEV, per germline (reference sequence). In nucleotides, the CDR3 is TGTGCCAGCAGTCCCCCAGGGGGGATTCGGGACAGGATGTTCTTC. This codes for CASSPPGGIRDRMFF.

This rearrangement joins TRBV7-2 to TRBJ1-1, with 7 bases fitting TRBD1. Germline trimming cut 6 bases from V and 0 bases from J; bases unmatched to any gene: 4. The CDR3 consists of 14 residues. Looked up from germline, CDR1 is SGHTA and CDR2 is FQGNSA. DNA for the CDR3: TGTGCCAGCAGTTGGGACAGAGTGAACACTGAAGCTTTCTTT. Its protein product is CASSWDRVNTEAFF.

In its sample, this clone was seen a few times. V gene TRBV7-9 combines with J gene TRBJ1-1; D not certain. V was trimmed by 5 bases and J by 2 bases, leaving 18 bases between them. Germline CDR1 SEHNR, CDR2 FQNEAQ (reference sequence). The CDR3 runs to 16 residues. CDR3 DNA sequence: TGTGCCAGCAGCCAGACCTACGGGTTCTACAACACTGAAGCTTTCTTT. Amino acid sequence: CASSQTYGFYNTEAFF.

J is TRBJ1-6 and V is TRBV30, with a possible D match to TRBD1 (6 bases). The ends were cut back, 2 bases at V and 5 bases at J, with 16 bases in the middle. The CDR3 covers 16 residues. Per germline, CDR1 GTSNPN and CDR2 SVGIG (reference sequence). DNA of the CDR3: TGTGCCTGGAGTCTTCGGGGGGCTGGAAATAATTCACCCCTCCACTTT. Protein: CAWSLRGAGNNSPLHF.

This CDR3 reads CASSLKRTGNYGYTF. CDR3 in DNA: TGTGCCAGCAGCTTAAAGCGCACTGGAAACTATGGCTACACCTTC. The J gene is TRBJ1-2, the V gene TRBV11-2; D is uncertain. This CDR3 contains 15 residues. Germline CDR1 SGHAT, CDR2 FQNNGV. The V end was cut by 2 bases, the J end by 2 bases, with 12 bases between.

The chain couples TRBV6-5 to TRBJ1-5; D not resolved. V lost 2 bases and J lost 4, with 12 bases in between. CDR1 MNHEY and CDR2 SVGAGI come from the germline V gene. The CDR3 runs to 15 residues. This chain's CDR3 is CASSYAGSGNQPQHF. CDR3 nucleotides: TGTGCCAGCAGTTACGCGGGGTCGGGTAATCAGCCCCAGCATTTT.

The CDR3 region has the DNA TGTGCTAGTGGTCGTTCAGGGGACTATGGCTACACCTTC. It is translated as CASGRSGDYGYTF. The chain is built from TRBV12-5 and TRBJ1-2; a weak D match, TRBD1 (6 bases). The length of the CDR3 is 13 residues. The ends were cut back, 5 bases at V and 3 bases at J, with 10 bases in the middle. Germline V gene lookup returns CDR1 LGHNT and CDR2 FRNRAP.

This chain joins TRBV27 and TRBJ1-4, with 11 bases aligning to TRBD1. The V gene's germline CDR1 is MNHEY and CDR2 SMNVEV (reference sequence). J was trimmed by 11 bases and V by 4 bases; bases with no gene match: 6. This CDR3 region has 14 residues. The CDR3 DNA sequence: TGTGCCAGCAGTTCCCGGGGACAGGGGGGCAAACTGTTTTTT. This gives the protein CASSSRGQGGKLFF.

CDR3 sequence reads: CASSAPRQGARYGYTF. The CDR3 DNA reads TGTGCCAGCAGCGCTCCGAGGCAGGGGGCGAGGTATGGCTACACCTTC. The chain employs TRBV11-2 and TRBJ1-2, with TRBD1 identical over 8 bases. J gave up 5 bases and V 5 bases, and 13 bases lay outside the gene matches. Germline CDR1 SGHAT, CDR2 FQNNGV. CDR3 length: 16 amino acids.

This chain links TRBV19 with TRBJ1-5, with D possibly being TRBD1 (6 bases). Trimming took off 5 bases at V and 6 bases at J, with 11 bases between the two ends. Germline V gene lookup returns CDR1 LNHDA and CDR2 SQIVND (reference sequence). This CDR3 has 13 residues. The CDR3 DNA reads TGTGCCAGTAGTGAAGGGGGACCTCAGCCCCAGCATTTT. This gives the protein CASSEGGPQPQHF.

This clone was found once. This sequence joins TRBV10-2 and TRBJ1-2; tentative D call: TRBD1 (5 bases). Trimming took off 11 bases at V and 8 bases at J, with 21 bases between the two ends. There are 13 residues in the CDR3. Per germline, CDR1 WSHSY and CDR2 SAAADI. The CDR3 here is CAPRPPGGEGYTF. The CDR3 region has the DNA TGCGCCCCCCGGCCGCCCGGGGGTGAGGGCTACACCTTC.

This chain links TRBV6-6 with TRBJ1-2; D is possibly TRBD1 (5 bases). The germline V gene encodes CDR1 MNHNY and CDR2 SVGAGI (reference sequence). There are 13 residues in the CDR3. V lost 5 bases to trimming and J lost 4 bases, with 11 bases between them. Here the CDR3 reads CASSRNQGYGYTF. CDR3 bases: TGTGCCAGCAGTCGTAACCAGGGCTATGGCTACACCTTC.

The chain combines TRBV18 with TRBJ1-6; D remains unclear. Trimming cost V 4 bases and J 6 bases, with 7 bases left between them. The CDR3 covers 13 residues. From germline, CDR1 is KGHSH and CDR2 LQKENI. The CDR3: CASSLTGNSPLHF. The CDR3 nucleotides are TGTGCCAGCTCACTTACCGGTAATTCACCCCTCCACTTT.